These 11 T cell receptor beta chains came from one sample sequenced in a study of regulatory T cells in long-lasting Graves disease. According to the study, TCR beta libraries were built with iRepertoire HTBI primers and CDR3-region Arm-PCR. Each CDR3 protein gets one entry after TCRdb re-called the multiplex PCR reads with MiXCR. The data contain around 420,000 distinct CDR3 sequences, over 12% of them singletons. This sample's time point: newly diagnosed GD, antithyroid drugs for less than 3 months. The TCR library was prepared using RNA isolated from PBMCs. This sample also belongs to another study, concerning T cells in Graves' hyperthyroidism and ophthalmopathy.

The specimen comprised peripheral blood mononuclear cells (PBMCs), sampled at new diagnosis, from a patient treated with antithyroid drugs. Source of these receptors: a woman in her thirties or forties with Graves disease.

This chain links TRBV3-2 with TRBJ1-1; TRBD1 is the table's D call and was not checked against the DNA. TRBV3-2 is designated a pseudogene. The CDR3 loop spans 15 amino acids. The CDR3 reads CASSQDRQENTEAFF. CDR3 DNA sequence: TGTGCCAGCAGCCAAGATAGACAGGAGAACACTGAAGCTTTCTTT.

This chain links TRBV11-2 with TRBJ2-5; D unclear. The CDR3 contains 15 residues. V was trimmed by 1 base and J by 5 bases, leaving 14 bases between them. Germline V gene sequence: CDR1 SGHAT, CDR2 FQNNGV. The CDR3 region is CASSLVLALWETQYF. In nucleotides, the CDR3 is TGTGCCAGCAGCTTAGTTTTAGCCCTTTGGGAGACCCAGTACTTC.

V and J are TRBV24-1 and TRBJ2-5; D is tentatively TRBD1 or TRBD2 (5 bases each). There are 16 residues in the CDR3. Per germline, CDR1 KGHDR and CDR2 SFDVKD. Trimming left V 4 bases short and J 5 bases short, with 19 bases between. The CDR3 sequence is CATSDPTDGARETQYF. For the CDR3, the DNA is TGTGCCACCAGTGACCCAACGGACGGGGCAAGGGAGACCCAGTACTTC.

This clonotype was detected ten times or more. The CDR3: CSARAATTNGYGYTF. The CDR3 DNA follows: TGCAGTGCTAGAGCGGCCACCACTAACGGCTATGGCTACACCTTC. This chain joins TRBV20-1 and TRBJ1-2; no reliable D call. Germline CDR1 DFQATT, CDR2 SNEGSKA (reference sequence). CDR3 length: 15 residues. V dropped 1 base and J dropped 4 bases, with 16 bases sitting between them.

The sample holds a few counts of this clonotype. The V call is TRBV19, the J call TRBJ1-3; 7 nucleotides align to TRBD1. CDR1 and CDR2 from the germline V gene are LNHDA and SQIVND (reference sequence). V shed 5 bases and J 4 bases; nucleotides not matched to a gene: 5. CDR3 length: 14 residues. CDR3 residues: CASSQGGRGNTIYF. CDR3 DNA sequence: TGTGCCAGTAGTCAGGGGGGGCGCGGAAACACCATATATTTT.

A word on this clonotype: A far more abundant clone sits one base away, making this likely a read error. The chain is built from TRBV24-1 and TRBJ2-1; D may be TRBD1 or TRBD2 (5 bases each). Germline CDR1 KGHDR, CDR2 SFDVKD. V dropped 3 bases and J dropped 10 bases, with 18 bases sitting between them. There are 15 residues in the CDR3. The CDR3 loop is CATSDGGRGRYEQFF. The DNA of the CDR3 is TGTGCCACCAGTGATGGGGGAAGGGGCCGATACGAGCAGTTCTTC.

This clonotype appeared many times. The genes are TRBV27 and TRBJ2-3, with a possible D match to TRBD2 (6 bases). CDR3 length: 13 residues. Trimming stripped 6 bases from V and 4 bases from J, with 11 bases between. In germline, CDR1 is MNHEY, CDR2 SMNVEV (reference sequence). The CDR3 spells CASSHGEADTQYF. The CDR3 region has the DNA TGTGCCAGCAGCCATGGGGAGGCAGATACGCAGTATTTT.

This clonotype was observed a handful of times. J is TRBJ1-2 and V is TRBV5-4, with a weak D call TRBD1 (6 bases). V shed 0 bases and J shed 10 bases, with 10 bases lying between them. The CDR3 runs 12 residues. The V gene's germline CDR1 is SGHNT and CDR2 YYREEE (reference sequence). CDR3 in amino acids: CASSLARGPYTF. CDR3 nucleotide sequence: TGTGCCAGCAGCTTGGCCAGGGGCCCCTACACCTTC. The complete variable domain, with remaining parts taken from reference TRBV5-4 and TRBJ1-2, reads ETGVTQSPTHLIKTRGQQVTLRCSSQSGHNTVSWYQQALGQGPQFIFQYYREEENGRGNFPPRFSGLQFPNYSSELNVNALELDDSALYLCASSLARGPYTFGSGTRLTVV.

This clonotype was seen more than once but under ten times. The chain's CDR3 is CATSRASPDGELFF. The CDR3 DNA follows: TGTGCCACCAGCAGAGCAAGCCCGGACGGGGAGCTGTTTTTT. The chain uses TRBV15 and TRBJ2-2, with unresolved D. Germline loops: CDR1 LNHNV, CDR2 YYDKDF (reference sequence). The V end lost 1 base, the J end lost 7 bases, and 10 bases lay between the germline ends. CDR3 length: 14 amino acids. Using reference TRBV15 and TRBJ2-2 for the parts outside the CDR3, the full variable domain is DAMVIQNPRYQVTQFGKPVTLSCSQTLNHNVMYWYQQKSSQAPKLLFHYYDKDFNNEADTPDNFQSRRPNTSFCFLDIRSPGLGDTAMYLCATSRASPDGELFFGEGSRLTVL.

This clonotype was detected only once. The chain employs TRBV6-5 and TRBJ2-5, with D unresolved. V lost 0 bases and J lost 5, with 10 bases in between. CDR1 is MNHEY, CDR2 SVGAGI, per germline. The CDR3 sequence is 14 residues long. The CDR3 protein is CASSYSWEAETQYF. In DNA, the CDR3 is TGTGCCAGCAGTTACTCCTGGGAAGCGGAGACCCAGTACTTC.

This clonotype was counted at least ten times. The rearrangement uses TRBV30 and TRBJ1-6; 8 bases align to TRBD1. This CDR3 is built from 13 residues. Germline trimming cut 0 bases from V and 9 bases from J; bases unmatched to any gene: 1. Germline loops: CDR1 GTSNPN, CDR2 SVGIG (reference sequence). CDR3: CAWSVDRASPLHF. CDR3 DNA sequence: TGTGCCTGGAGTGTGGACAGGGCTTCACCCCTCCACTTT.